The 27 T cell receptor beta chains in this list originate from one sample, sequenced in a study of graft-versus-host responses after intestinal transplantation. The data were produced by immunoSEQ multiplex PCR, yet TCRdb's version contains in-frame clones alone and is incomplete. The sample includes 90,000 to 100,000 clones, more than 75% of them seen just once. The sequences come from PBMCs, collected 255 days after intestinal transplant. These TCRs come from a human patient who received an intestinal transplant, so some T cells may come from the graft donor.

V is TRBV19 and J is TRBJ1-1, with a tentative D call TRBD1 (6 bases). The germline V gene has CDR1 LNHDA and CDR2 SQIVND (reference sequence). This CDR3 has 16 residues. V shed 3 bases and J shed 1 base, with 15 bases lying between them. The CDR3 coding sequence is TGTGCCAGTAGTATTTGGCGCGAGGGGGAGAACACTGAAGCTTTCTTT. Its translation is CASSIWREGENTEAFF. The variable domain in full, with the rest retrieved from reference TRBV19 and TRBJ1-1, is DGGITQSPKYLFRKEGQNVTLSCEQNLNHDAMYWYRQDPGQGLRLIYYSQIVNDFQKGDIAEGYSVSREKKESFPLTVTSAQKNPTAFYLCASSIWREGENTEAFFGQGTRLTVV.

This clone was seen only once. V is TRBV5-5 and J is TRBJ1-1; D unresolved. Germline CDR1 SGHKS, CDR2 YYEKEE (reference sequence). Trimming cost V 5 bases and J 0 bases, with 14 bases left between them. The length of the CDR3 is 15 residues. The CDR3 nucleotides are TGTGCCAGCAGATCCAACCCGGGATTGAACACTGAAGCTTTCTTT. This sequence encodes CASRSNPGLNTEAFF.

The chain recombines TRBV7-3 with TRBJ2-3, with 12 bases fitting TRBD2. Germline CDR1 SGHTA, CDR2 FQGTGA. V shed 5 bases, J shed 2 bases, and the junction held 8 bases outside the gene matches. This CDR3 has 17 residues. CDR3 DNA sequence: TGTGCCAGCAGCCCCCGGACTAGCGGGGAACCCACAGATACGCAGTATTTT. This gives the protein CASSPRTSGEPTDTQYF.

The J gene is TRBJ2-4, the V gene TRBV15; 9 bases are a match to TRBD1. V was clipped by 2 bases and J by 7 bases; unmatched bases: 3. The germline gives CDR1 LNHNV, CDR2 YYDKDF (reference sequence). The CDR3 sequence is 14 residues long. The chain's CDR3 is CATSRRDRANIQYF. CDR3 sequence (DNA): TGTGCCACCAGCAGAAGGGACAGGGCGAACATTCAGTACTTC.

CDR3 bases: TGCGCCAGCAGCCCCGCAGCTAGCGGGGGATACAATGAGCAGTTCTTC. Translated: CASSPAASGGYNEQFF. This sequence joins TRBV5-1 and TRBJ2-1; 10 nucleotides align to TRBD2. CDR1 SGHRS and CDR2 YFSETQ come from the germline V gene. J lost 4 bases, V lost 4 bases, and 8 bases had no gene match. The CDR3 covers 16 residues.

The rearrangement joins TRBV2 to TRBJ1-6; D not certain. The V end was cut by 4 bases, the J end by 5 bases, with 9 bases between. Germline V CDR1 and CDR2: SNHLY, FYNNEI. CDR3 size: 14 residues. This CDR3 reads CASSGVMDNSPLHF. The CDR3 region has the DNA TGTGCCAGCAGTGGGGTGATGGATAATTCACCCCTCCACTTT.

The rearrangement links TRBV10-1 to TRBJ1-1, with TRBD1 matching over 8 bases. Germline lookup yields CDR1 WNHNN and CDR2 SYGVQD (reference sequence). This CDR3 contains 15 residues. The junction had 7 bases not matched to a gene; V was cut back by 3 bases and J by 4 bases. The CDR3 nucleotides read TGCGCCAGCAGTGACCCAGGGGGCCAGAGCACTGAAGCTTTCTTT. It yields the protein CASSDPGGQSTEAFF.

The genes are TRBV27 and TRBJ2-3, with 10 bases that match TRBD2. After removal of 5 bases from V and 6 bases from J, the junction contained 8 bases not matched to a gene. Germline CDR1 and CDR2: MNHEY and SMNVEV (reference sequence). The CDR3 consists of 15 residues. CDR3 nucleotides: TGTGCCAGCAGTAGGGCTAGCGGGAGCTTGGATACGCAGTATTTT. It translates to CASSRASGSLDTQYF.

For the CDR3, the DNA is TGCGCCAGCAGCGACGGGACAGGGGATCAGCCCCAGCATTTT. This gives the protein CASSDGTGDQPQHF. J is TRBJ1-5 and V is TRBV10-2; TRBD1 aligns across 10 bases. The germline V gene has CDR1 WSHSY and CDR2 SAAADI. Trimming took 6 bases from V and 5 from J; bases not matched to a gene: 4. The CDR3 covers 14 residues.

The chain has TRBV4-2 and TRBJ2-7; unclear D gene. The V gene's germline CDR1 is LGHNA and CDR2 YNFKEQ. The length of the CDR3 is 15 residues. V lost 0 bases to trimming and J lost 6 bases, with 15 bases between them. This CDR3 is CASSQDIGVVVEQYF. The CDR3 bases are TGTGCCAGCAGCCAAGACATTGGGGTTGTGGTCGAGCAGTACTTC.

The J gene is TRBJ1-2, the V gene TRBV4-1; 9 bases fit TRBD1. The germline gives CDR1 MGHRA, CDR2 YSYEKL. V trimming: 3 bases; J trimming: 4 bases; junction bases outside the gene matches: 6. This CDR3 spans 15 amino acids. CDR3 sequence reads: CASSHRQGGGYGYTF. As DNA, the CDR3 is TGCGCCAGCAGCCACCGACAGGGGGGCGGCTATGGCTACACCTTC.

V is TRBV28 and J is TRBJ1-3; maybe TRBD1 (6 bases). Germline V gives CDR1 MDHEN, CDR2 SYDVKM. V dropped 3 bases and J dropped 0 bases, with 12 bases sitting between them. The length of the CDR3 is 16 residues. The CDR3 protein is CASSFSGALSGNTIYF. The CDR3 coding sequence is TGTGCCAGCAGTTTTTCAGGGGCCCTCTCTGGAAACACCATATATTTT. Full variable domain (remainder filled in from reference TRBV28 and TRBJ1-3): DVKVTQSSRYLVKRTGEKVFLECVQDMDHENMFWYRQDPGLGLRLIYFSYDVKMKEKGDIPEGYSVSREKKERFSLILESASTNQTSMYLCASSFSGALSGNTIYFGEGSWLTVV.

The chain couples TRBV6-4 to TRBJ2-3; tentatively, D is TRBD2 (5 bases). This CDR3 region has 16 residues. Trimming removed 6 bases at V and 0 bases at J, with 16 bases between. Germline V gene data show CDR1 as MRHNA and CDR2 as SNTAGT. The DNA of the CDR3 is TGTGCCAGCAGCGAATTTTTGGGCGGGAGCACAGATACGCAGTATTTT. Amino acids: CASSEFLGGSTDTQYF.

This clone was detected a few times. The gene calls are TRBV6-5 and TRBJ2-2, with D perhaps assigned TRBD1 or TRBD2 (5 bases each). The germline CDR1 and CDR2 sequences are MNHEY and SVGAGI. V gave up 2 bases and J gave up 1 base, with 5 bases separating them. This CDR3 comprises 14 residues. The CDR3 DNA follows: TGTGCCAGCAGTTACGGGGGGAACACCGGGGAGCTGTTTTTT. This gives the protein CASSYGGNTGELFF.

This chain links TRBV5-1 with TRBJ2-7; weak D call: TRBD1 (6 bases). Germline assignment: CDR1 SGHRS and CDR2 YFSETQ. The CDR3 contains 14 residues. V was shortened by 3 bases and J by 7 bases, with 17 bases between the two germline ends. This chain's CDR3 is CASSSSTGQGEQYF. The CDR3 bases are TGCGCCAGCAGCTCATCGACAGGCCAGGGGGAGCAGTACTTC.

The chain links TRBV6-4 to TRBJ2-1; 11 bases line up with TRBD2. Germline loops: CDR1 MRHNA, CDR2 SNTAGT. The CDR3 sequence is 15 residues long. J lost 2 bases, V lost 6 bases, and 3 bases had no gene match. This CDR3 is CASSLLAGAYNEQFF. DNA for the CDR3: TGTGCCAGCAGCCTACTAGCGGGGGCCTACAATGAGCAGTTCTTC.

V and J are TRBV5-6 and TRBJ2-1, with TRBD2 matching over 13 bases. The J segment lost 5 bases and the V segment lost 6 bases, leaving 2 bases of the junction unmatched. This CDR3 contains 14 residues. CDR1 is SGHDT and CDR2 is YYEEEE in the germline V gene. The CDR3 is CASTGLAGDNEQFF. CDR3 nucleotides: TGTGCCAGCACAGGACTAGCGGGGGACAATGAGCAGTTCTTC.

The chain joins TRBV5-8 to TRBJ2-3, with unresolved D. Looked up from germline, CDR1 is SGHTS and CDR2 is YDEGEE. The CDR3 totals 11 residues. Trimming cost V 4 bases and J 3 bases, with 3 bases left between them. The CDR3 DNA reads as TGTGCCAGCAGCCGTACAGATACGCAGTATTTT. This codes for CASSRTDTQYF. The full variable domain, with the rest looked up from reference TRBV5-8 and TRBJ2-3, is EAGVTQSPTHLIKTRGQQATLRCSPISGHTSVYWYQQALGLGLQFLLWYDEGEERNRGNFPPRFSGRQFPNYSSELNVNALELEDSALYLCASSRTDTQYFGPGTRLTVL.

This chain uses TRBV7-2 with TRBJ2-3; D gene unclear. V was cut by 1 base and J by 4 bases, with 9 bases left in between. CDR1 is SGHTA and CDR2 is FQGNSA in the germline V gene. This CDR3 comprises 14 residues. The CDR3 region has the DNA TGTGCCAGCAGCTTAGATTGGCTCTCAGATACGCAGTATTTT. Translated: CASSLDWLSDTQYF. The variable domain in full, with the rest retrieved from reference TRBV7-2 and TRBJ2-3, is GAGVSQSPSNKVTEKGKDVELRCDPISGHTALYWYRQSLGQGLEFLIYFQGNSAPDKSGLPSDRFSAERTGGSVSTLTIQRTQQEDSAVYLCASSLDWLSDTQYFGPGTRLTVL.

The V call is TRBV19, the J call TRBJ2-5; 7 bases are shared with TRBD1. V trimming: 6 bases; J trimming: 4 bases; junction bases outside the gene matches: 5. CDR3 length: 13 amino acids. Per germline, CDR1 LNHDA and CDR2 SQIVND (reference sequence). The CDR3: CASRGDRSETQYF. DNA for the CDR3: TGTGCCAGTAGGGGGGACAGATCAGAGACCCAGTACTTC.

This chain links TRBV6-5 with TRBJ1-3; D unclear. The CDR3 contains 15 residues. Trimming took 5 bases from V and 4 from J, leaving 15 bases between them. Germline CDR1 reads MNHEY; CDR2 reads SVGAGI. The CDR3, as DNA: TGTGCCAGCAGTCCCGCGTCTTTGCGGGGAAACACCATATATTTT. Translation: CASSPASLRGNTIYF.

The chain combines TRBV15 with TRBJ1-1; unclear D gene. The CDR3 loop spans 14 amino acids. CDR1 is LNHNV, CDR2 YYDKDF, per germline (reference sequence). The V end lost 1 base, the J end lost 0 bases, and 6 bases lay between the germline ends. CDR3 sequence (DNA): TGTGCCACCAGCAGAGGACGGTTGAACACTGAAGCTTTCTTT. It encodes CATSRGRLNTEAFF. The full variable domain, rest sourced from reference TRBV15 and TRBJ1-1, is DAMVIQNPRYQVTQFGKPVTLSCSQTLNHNVMYWYQQKSSQAPKLLFHYYDKDFNNEADTPDNFQSRRPNTSFCFLDIRSPGLGDTAMYLCATSRGRLNTEAFFGQGTRLTVV.

This clone came up once. This chain connects TRBV7-9 to TRBJ2-2; maybe TRBD1 (6 bases). V was shortened by 0 bases and J by 6 bases, with 20 bases between the two germline ends. The length of the CDR3 is 18 residues. Per germline, CDR1 SEHNR and CDR2 FQNEAQ (reference sequence). For the CDR3, the DNA is TGTGCCAGCAGCTTAGCGGAGTCAGGGGCTGAGGGGGCCGGGGAGCTGTTTTTT. It codes for CASSLAESGAEGAGELFF.

The rearrangement joins TRBV4-3 to TRBJ2-5, with 9 bases identical to TRBD1. The germline V gene has CDR1 LGHNA and CDR2 YSLEER. The ends lost 6 bases at V and 1 base at J; junction bases unmatched: 6. The CDR3 runs 15 residues. CDR3 nucleotide sequence: TGCGCCAGCAGTCGGGACAGGGCCACCCAAGAGACCCAGTACTTC. Translating gives CASSRDRATQETQYF.

The rearrangement links TRBV5-1 to TRBJ1-2; maybe TRBD1 (5 bases). The CDR3 totals 14 residues. The V end lost 4 bases, the J end lost 9 bases, and 19 bases lay between the germline ends. Germline V gene sequence: CDR1 SGHRS, CDR2 YFSETQ. The DNA for the CDR3 is TGCGCCAGCAGCCAAGATCGGGGGGATTTGAGCTACACCTTC. This encodes CASSQDRGDLSYTF.

The sample holds one count of this clone. The chain links TRBV7-9 to TRBJ2-1; 7 bases agree with TRBD1. Germline CDR1 and CDR2: SEHNR and FQNEAQ (reference sequence). The CDR3 has 12 residues. V lost 5 bases, J lost 7 bases, and 2 bases stayed unmatched. In DNA form, the CDR3 reads TGTGCCAGCAGCCTGACAGGGAATGAGCAGTTCTTC. It codes for CASSLTGNEQFF. The whole variable domain, filled in from reference TRBV7-9 and TRBJ2-1, reads DTGVSQNPRHKITKRGQNVTFRCDPISEHNRLYWYRQTLGQGPEFLTYFQNEAQLEKSRLLSDRFSAERPKGSFSTLEIQRTEQGDSAMYLCASSLTGNEQFFGPGTRLTVL.

This clone appeared a few times. The chain combines TRBV5-1 with TRBJ1-1; D remains unclear. The length of the CDR3 is 15 residues. V lost 4 bases and J lost 1, with 14 bases in between. Germline loops: CDR1 SGHRS, CDR2 YFSETQ. Here the CDR3 DNA reads TGCGCCAGCAGCCGGACCGCGGGAACGAACACTGAAGCTTTCTTT. Protein sequence: CASSRTAGTNTEAFF.